The 5 T cell receptor beta chains below come from one sample, sequenced in a study of blood T cell repertoires in COVID-19. Measured with immunoSEQ multiplex PCR; TCRdb has only the in-frame clones, and not every one. The data hold tens of thousands of clones, with approximately 92% observed a single time. Source material: peripheral blood. The receptors were sampled from a woman in her 50s with active COVID-19.

The gene calls are TRBV9 and TRBJ1-2; D gene ambiguous. The V and J ends lost 0 bases and 8 bases respectively, with 14 bases between them. Germline CDR1 SGDLS, CDR2 YYNGEE. The CDR3 contains 14 residues. The CDR3 DNA is TGTGCCAGCAGCGTAGATAGCGGTTCGGGAGGCTACACCTTC. This gives the protein CASSVDSGSGGYTF.

The chain employs TRBV9 and TRBJ2-1; 9 bases fit TRBD2. Trimming at V came to 0 bases and at J to 9 bases, leaving 13 bases not matched to a gene. Germline CDR1 and CDR2: SGDLS and YYNGEE. The CDR3 has 17 amino acids. CDR3 residues: CASSVGVAGAQTGEQFF. The CDR3 nucleotides are TGTGCCAGCAGCGTAGGGGTAGCGGGAGCTCAAACGGGTGAGCAGTTCTTC.

This chain joins TRBV27 and TRBJ2-3, with 8 bases identical to TRBD2. The CDR3 covers 13 residues. Germline CDR1 reads MNHEY; CDR2 reads SMNVEV (reference sequence). J lost 5 bases, V lost 10 bases, and 8 bases had no gene match. CDR3 residues: CATKNGREDTQYF. CDR3 DNA: TGTGCCACCAAAAACGGGAGGGAAGATACGCAGTATTTT.

The chain has TRBV10-3 and TRBJ1-1; TRBD1 matches 9 bases. The CDR3 is 17 residues long. The V and J ends lost 7 bases and 3 bases, in that order; junction bases with no gene match: 15. Germline V gene data show CDR1 as ENHRY and CDR2 as SYGVKD. The CDR3 nucleotides are TGTGCCATCAAGAAGGGACAGGGTTCCTCCGGCGACACTGAAGCTTTCTTT. Its protein is CAIKKGQGSSGDTEAFF.

J is TRBJ2-7 and V is TRBV30; no reliable D call. Trimming took off 3 bases at V and 4 bases at J, with 7 bases between the two ends. CDR1 is GTSNPN and CDR2 is SVGIG in the germline V gene (reference sequence). The CDR3 covers 11 residues. The CDR3 DNA is TGTGCCTGGAGCGACAAATACGAGCAGTACTTC. It specifies CAWSDKYEQYF.